This T cell receptor beta chain was observed in a study of blood T cell repertoires in COVID-19. Study background: Acute-phase and convalescent COVID-19 samples originated in the United States, Italy and Spain. PBMCs, B-cell-depleted T cells, or T cells were the source of the cDNA or gDNA that made up the material.

TCRdb's table, derived via immunoSEQ multiplex PCR, lists solely in-frame clones and lacks some. Of about 400,000 clones listed, 85% to 90% were seen once; the top ten hold about 9.4%. V dropped 1 base and J dropped 8 bases, with 12 bases sitting between them. The CDR3 contains 13 residues. Germline V gene lookup returns CDR1 SGHDT and CDR2 YYEEEE. Adults between roughly 18 and 89 years of age took part from 24 US areas. J is TRBJ1-2 and V is TRBV5-6, with unresolved D. Sequencing was carried out using PBMCs or T cells enriched from blood (not recorded which). The TCR was taken from a woman aged 50 to 60 who had recovered from COVID-19. CDR3 nucleotides: TGTGCCAGCAGCTTGAGCGGTCCGCGGGGCTACACCTTC. Protein sequence: CASSLSGPRGYTF.